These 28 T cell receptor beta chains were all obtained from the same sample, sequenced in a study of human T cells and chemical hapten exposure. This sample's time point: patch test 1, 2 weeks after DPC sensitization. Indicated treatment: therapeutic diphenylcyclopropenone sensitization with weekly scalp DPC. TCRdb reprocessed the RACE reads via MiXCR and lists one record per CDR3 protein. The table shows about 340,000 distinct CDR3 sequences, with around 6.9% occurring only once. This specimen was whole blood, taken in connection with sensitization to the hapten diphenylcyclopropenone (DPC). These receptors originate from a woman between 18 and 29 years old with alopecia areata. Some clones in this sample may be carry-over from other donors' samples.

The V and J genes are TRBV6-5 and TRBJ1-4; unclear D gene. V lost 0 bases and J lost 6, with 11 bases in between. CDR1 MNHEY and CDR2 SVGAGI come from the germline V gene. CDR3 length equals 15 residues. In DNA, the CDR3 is TGTGCCAGCAGTTACTCTCGGGAGGTATATGAAAAACTGTTTTTT. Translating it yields CASSYSREVYEKLFF.

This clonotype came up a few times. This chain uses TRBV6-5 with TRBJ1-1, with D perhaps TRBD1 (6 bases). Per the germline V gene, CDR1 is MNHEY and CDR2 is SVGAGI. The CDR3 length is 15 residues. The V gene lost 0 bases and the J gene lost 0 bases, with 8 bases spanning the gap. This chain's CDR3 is CASSYSQGLNTEAFF. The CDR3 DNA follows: TGTGCCAGCAGTTACTCGCAGGGGTTGAACACTGAAGCTTTCTTT.

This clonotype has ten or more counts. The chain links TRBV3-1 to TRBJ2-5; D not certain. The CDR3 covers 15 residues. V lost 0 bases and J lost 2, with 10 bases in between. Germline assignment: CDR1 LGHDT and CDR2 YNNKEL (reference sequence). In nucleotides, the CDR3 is TGTGCCAGCAGCCAAGATCGGGCAGTTCAAGAGACCCAGTACTTC. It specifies CASSQDRAVQETQYF.

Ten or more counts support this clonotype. The CDR3 region has the DNA TGTGCCAGCAGCGGTACGAGGGGTGGGGGAGCCAAAAACATTCAGTACTTC. Protein sequence: CASSGTRGGGAKNIQYF. The chain links TRBV11-2 to TRBJ2-4, with D possibly called TRBD1 or TRBD2 (5 bases each). The CDR3 sequence is 17 residues long. Trimming took off 5 bases at V and 0 bases at J, with 17 bases between the two ends. Germline values: CDR1 SGHAT, CDR2 FQNNGV.

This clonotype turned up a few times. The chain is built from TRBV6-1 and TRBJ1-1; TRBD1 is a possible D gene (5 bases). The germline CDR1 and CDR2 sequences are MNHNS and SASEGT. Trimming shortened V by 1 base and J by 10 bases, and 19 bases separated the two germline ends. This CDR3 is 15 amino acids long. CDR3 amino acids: CASSEEQSRGRGAFF. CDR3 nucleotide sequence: TGTGCCAGCAGTGAAGAACAGTCAAGGGGACGGGGAGCTTTCTTT.

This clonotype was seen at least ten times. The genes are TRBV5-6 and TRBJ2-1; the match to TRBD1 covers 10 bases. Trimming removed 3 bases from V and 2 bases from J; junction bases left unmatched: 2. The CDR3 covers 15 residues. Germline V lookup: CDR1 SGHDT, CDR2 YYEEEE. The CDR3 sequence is CASSWGTGAYNEQFF. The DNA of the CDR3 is TGTGCCAGCAGCTGGGGGACAGGGGCCTACAATGAGCAGTTCTTC. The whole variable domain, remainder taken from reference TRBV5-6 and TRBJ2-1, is DAGVTQSPTHLIKTRGQQVTLRCSPKSGHDTVSWYQQALGQGPQFIFQYYEEEERQRGNFPDRFSGHQFPNYSSELNVNALLLGDSALYLCASSWGTGAYNEQFFGPGTRLTVL.

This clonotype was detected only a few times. The CDR3 sequence: CASSLAAGAYNEQFF. The CDR3 DNA sequence: TGTGCCAGCAGCTTAGCGGCGGGGGCTTACAATGAGCAGTTCTTC. The chain links TRBV11-3 to TRBJ2-1; D perhaps matches TRBD2 (7 bases). CDR3 size: 15 residues. In germline, CDR1 is SGHNT, CDR2 YENEEA. The ends were cut back, 1 base at V and 4 bases at J, with 11 bases in the middle.

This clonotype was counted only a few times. CDR3 coding DNA: TGCAGTGCCTATGGGGTAGGGTATAATTCACCCCTCCACTTT. It specifies CSAYGVGYNSPLHF. The rearrangement uses TRBV20-1 and TRBJ1-6; D is undetermined. The CDR3 is 14 residues long. CDR1 and CDR2 from the germline V gene are DFQATT and SNEGSKA (reference sequence). Trimming removed 6 bases at V and 4 bases at J, with 13 bases between.

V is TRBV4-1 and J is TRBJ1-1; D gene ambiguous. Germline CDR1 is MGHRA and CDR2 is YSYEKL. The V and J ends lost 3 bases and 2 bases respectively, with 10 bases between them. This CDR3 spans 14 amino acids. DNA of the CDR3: TGCGCCAGCAGCCAGAACCCAGGTAACACTGAAGCTTTCTTT. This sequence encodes CASSQNPGNTEAFF.

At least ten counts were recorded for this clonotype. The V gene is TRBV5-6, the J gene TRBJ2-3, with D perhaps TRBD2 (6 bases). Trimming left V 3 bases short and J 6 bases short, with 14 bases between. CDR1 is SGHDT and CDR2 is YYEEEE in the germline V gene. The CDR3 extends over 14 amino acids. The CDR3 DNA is TGTGCCAGCAGCTCGGGACGGGGAGGCGATACGCAGTATTTT. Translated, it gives CASSSGRGGDTQYF.

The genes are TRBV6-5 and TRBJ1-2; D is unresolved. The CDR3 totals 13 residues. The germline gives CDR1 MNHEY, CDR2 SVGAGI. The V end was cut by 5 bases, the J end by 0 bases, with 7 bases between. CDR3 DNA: TGTGCCAGCAGTGACGCGCCTAACTATGGCTACACCTTC. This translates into CASSDAPNYGYTF.

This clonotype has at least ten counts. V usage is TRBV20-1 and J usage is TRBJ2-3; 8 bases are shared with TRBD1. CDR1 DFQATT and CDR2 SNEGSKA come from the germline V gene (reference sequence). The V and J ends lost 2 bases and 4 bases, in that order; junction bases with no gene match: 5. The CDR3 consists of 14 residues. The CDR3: CSARIPTGADTQYF. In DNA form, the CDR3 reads TGCAGTGCTAGAATACCGACAGGGGCAGATACGCAGTATTTT.

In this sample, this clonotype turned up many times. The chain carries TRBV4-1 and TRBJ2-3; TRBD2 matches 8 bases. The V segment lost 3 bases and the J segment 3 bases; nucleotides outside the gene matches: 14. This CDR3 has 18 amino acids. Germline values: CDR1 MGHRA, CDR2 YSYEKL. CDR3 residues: CASSQGGLPGGGTDTQYF. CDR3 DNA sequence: TGCGCCAGCAGCCAGGGCGGACTGCCGGGGGGGGGGACAGATACGCAGTATTTT.

Here the CDR3 DNA reads TGTGCCAGCAGCCAGAGTGGGACGGATGAAAAACTGTTTTTT. Translating gives CASSQSGTDEKLFF. V usage is TRBV7-9 and J usage is TRBJ1-4; tentatively, D is TRBD1 (5 bases). V lost 5 bases and J 6 bases, leaving 13 bases between the germline ends. The CDR3 spans 14 residues. CDR1 and CDR2 (germline): SEHNR, FQNEAQ (reference sequence).

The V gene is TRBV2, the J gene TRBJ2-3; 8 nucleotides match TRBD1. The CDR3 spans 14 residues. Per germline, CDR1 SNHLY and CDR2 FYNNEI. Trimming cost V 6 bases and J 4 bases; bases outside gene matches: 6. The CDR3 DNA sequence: TGTGCCAGCAGCCCGGACAGGGACCCAGATACGCAGTATTTT. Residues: CASSPDRDPDTQYF.

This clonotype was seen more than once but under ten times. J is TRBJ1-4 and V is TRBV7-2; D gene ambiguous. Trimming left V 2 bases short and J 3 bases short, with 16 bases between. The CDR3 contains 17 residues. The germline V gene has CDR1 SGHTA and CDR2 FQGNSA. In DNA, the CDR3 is TGTGCCAGCAGCTTAAAGCGATCCGGTTCATCTAATGAAAAACTGTTTTTT. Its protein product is CASSLKRSGSSNEKLFF.

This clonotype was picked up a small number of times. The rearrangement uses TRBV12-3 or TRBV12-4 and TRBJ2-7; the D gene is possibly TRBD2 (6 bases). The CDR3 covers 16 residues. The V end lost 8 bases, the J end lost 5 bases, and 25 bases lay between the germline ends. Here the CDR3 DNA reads TGTGCCAGCTCGTCCGGCATTGGAGGGGCAGAGGACGAGCAGTACTTC. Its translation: CASSSGIGGAEDEQYF.

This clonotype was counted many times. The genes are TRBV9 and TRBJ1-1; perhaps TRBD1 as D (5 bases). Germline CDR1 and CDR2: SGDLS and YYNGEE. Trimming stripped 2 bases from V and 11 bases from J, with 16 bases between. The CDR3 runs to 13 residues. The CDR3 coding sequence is TGTGCCAGCAGCGTCGGGACGGCCAGAGAGGCTTTCTTT. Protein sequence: CASSVGTAREAFF. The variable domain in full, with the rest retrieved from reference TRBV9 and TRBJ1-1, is DSGVTQTPKHLITATGQRVTLRCSPRSGDLSVYWYQQSLDQGLQFLIQYYNGEERAKGNILERFSAQQFPDLHSELNLSSLELGDSALYFCASSVGTAREAFFGQGTRLTVV.

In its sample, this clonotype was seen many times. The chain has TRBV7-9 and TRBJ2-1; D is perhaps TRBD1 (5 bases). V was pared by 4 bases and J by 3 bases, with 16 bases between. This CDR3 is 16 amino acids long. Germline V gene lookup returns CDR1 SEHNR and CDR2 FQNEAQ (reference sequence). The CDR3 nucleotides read TGTGCCAGCAGCTCCCGCCAGCAGGGTATCTACAATGAGCAGTTCTTC. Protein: CASSSRQQGIYNEQFF.

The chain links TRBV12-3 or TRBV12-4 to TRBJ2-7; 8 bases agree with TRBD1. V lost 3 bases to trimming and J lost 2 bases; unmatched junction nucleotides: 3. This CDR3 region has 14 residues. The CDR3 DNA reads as TGTGCCAGCAGTTTTGTACAGGGGGCCTACGAGCAGTACTTC. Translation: CASSFVQGAYEQYF.

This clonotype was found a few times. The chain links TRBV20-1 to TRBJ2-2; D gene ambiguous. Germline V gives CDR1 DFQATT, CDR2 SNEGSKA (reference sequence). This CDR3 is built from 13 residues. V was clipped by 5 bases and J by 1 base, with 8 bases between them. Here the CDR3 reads CSAGPQNTGELFF. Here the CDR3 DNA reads TGCAGTGCTGGACCTCAGAACACCGGGGAGCTGTTTTTT.

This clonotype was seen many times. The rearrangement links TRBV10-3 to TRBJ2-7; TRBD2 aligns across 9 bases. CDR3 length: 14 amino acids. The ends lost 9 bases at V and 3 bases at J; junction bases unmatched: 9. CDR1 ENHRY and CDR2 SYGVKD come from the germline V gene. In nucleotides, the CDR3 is TGTGCCATAGCTCTAGCGGGGAGAAGCTACGAGCAGTACTTC. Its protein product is CAIALAGRSYEQYF.

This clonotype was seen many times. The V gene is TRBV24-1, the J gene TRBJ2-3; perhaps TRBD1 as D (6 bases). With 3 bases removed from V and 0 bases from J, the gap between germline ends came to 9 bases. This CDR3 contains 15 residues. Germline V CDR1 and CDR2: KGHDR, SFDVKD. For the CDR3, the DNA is TGTGCCACCAGTGATCGGACAGCTAGCACAGATACGCAGTATTTT. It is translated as CATSDRTASTDTQYF.

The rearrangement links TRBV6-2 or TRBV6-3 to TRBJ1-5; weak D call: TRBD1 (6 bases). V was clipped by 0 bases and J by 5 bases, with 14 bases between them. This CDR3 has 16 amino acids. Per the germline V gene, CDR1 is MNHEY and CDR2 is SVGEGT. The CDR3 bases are TGTGCCAGCAGTTACTCGAGGGGGATCCGATATCAGCCCCAGCATTTT. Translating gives CASSYSRGIRYQPQHF.

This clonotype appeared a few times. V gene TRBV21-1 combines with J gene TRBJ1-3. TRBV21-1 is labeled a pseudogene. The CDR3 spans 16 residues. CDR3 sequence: CASSKNRWVSGNTIYF. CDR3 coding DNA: TGTGCCAGCAGCAAAAACAGATGGGTCTCTGGAAACACCATATATTTT.

Here the CDR3 reads CASSLRDSFVGYTF. As DNA, the CDR3 is TGTGCCAGCAGTCTCCGGGACAGCTTTGTTGGCTACACCTTC. This chain connects TRBV2 to TRBJ1-2; TRBD1 matches 7 bases. V gave up 5 bases and J gave up 7 bases; unmatched junction bases: 10. Germline CDR1 and CDR2: SNHLY and FYNNEI. The CDR3 spans 14 residues.

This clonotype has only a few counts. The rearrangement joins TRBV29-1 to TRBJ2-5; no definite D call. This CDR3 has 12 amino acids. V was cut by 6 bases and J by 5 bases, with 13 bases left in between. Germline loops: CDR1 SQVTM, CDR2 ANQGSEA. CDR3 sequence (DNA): TGCAGCGTGTCGTCGGAGAGTGAGACCCAGTACTTC. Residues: CSVSSESETQYF.

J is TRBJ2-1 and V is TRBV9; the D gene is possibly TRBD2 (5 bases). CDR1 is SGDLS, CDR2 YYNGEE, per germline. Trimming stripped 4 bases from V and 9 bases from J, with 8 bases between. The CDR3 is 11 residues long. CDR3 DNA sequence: TGTGCCAGCAGCATCCGGGGTGAGCAGTTCTTC. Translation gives CASSIRGEQFF.